What follows are 22 T cell receptor beta chains derived from one specimen sequenced in a study of T cell changes during pregnancy in multiple sclerosis. Measured with immunoSEQ multiplex PCR; TCRdb has only the in-frame clones, and not every one. The top ten clones hold 0.6% to 0.8% of a sample with 28,000 or so clones, almost 90% of them seen once. This specimen consisted of CD4+ T cells from peripheral blood mononuclear cells, obtained in the first trimester of pregnancy. The receptors come from a female donor in good health, enrolled as a control in a pregnancy study.

This clone qualifies as medium-sized (0.01 to 0.1%). The chain's CDR3 is CASSAGGEKLFF. CDR3 DNA sequence: TGTGCCAGCAGCGCCGGGGGAGAAAAACTGTTTTTT. V is TRBV4-2 and J is TRBJ1-4; D may be TRBD1 (5 bases). V was pared by 5 bases and J by 8 bases, with 9 bases between. Germline CDR1 is LGHNA and CDR2 is YNFKEQ. CDR3 size: 12 residues.

The chain recombines TRBV19 with TRBJ2-4; no clear D. The ends were cut back, 10 bases at V and 3 bases at J, with 13 bases in the middle. The germline CDR1 and CDR2 sequences are LNHDA and SQIVND (reference sequence). The CDR3 sequence is 13 residues long. As DNA, the CDR3 is TGTGCCACCTCCGAGACAATCAAAAACATTCAGTACTTC. This gives the protein CATSETIKNIQYF.

This clone occurred a few times. The chain carries TRBV5-4 and TRBJ1-3, with unresolved D. The CDR3 consists of 14 residues. V lost 3 bases and J lost 3, with 10 bases in between. The germline CDR1 and CDR2 sequences are SGHNT and YYREEE (reference sequence). CDR3 protein: CASSSNRGGNTIYF. In nucleotides, the CDR3 is TGTGCCAGCAGCTCGAATCGGGGTGGAAACACCATATATTTT.

V usage is TRBV18 and J usage is TRBJ2-7; D is unresolved. The germline CDR1 and CDR2 sequences are KGHSH and LQKENI. With 3 bases removed from V and 4 bases from J, the gap between germline ends came to 10 bases. The CDR3 sequence is 13 residues long. CDR3 DNA sequence: TGTGCCAGCTCACCGCTAGAACGATACGAGCAGTACTTC. Its translation is CASSPLERYEQYF.

The chain carries TRBV5-1 and TRBJ1-2; 10 bases match TRBD1. The CDR3 spans 14 residues. V was pared by 4 bases and J by 4 bases, with 4 bases of the junction left unmatched. CDR1 is SGHRS and CDR2 is YFSETQ in the germline V gene. CDR3: CASSEGQGTYGYTF. The CDR3 nucleotides are TGCGCCAGCAGCGAGGGACAGGGGACCTATGGCTACACCTTC.

The genes are TRBV5-1 and TRBJ1-5, with D unresolved. Trimming shortened V by 0 bases and J by 3 bases, and 7 bases separated the two germline ends. Germline CDR1 and CDR2: SGHRS and YFSETQ. This CDR3 has 14 amino acids. DNA of the CDR3: TGCGCCAGCAGCTTGGGGGAGTACAATCAGCCCCAGCATTTT. Its protein is CASSLGEYNQPQHF.

The V call is TRBV7-9, the J call TRBJ2-4; TRBD1 matches at 10 bases. Per the germline V gene, CDR1 is SEHNR and CDR2 is FQNEAQ (reference sequence). J gave up 5 bases and V 4 bases, and 11 bases lay outside the gene matches. The CDR3 covers 17 residues. CDR3 sequence reads: CASSWGGQGGVENIQYF. For the CDR3, the DNA is TGTGCCAGCAGCTGGGGAGGACAGGGGGGTGTCGAAAACATTCAGTACTTC.

The chain couples TRBV6-5 to TRBJ1-1; D gene ambiguous. The germline V gene has CDR1 MNHEY and CDR2 SVGAGI. This CDR3 has 13 residues. V was clipped by 6 bases and J by 6 bases, with 14 bases between them. CDR3 nucleotide sequence: TGTGCCAGCAGCCAGGTAGTCCGTGCTGAAGCTTTCTTT. This sequence encodes CASSQVVRAEAFF.

The chain carries TRBV5-4 and TRBJ1-6, with D perhaps TRBD1 (6 bases). The CDR3 consists of 16 residues. Germline CDR1 SGHNT, CDR2 YYREEE (reference sequence). Between the trimmed V and J ends, which lost 4 bases and 0 bases, there was a span of 11 bases. CDR3 protein: CASSADRNSYNSPLHF. The CDR3 DNA follows: TGTGCCAGCAGCGCCGACAGGAACTCCTATAATTCACCCCTCCACTTT. The variable domain in full, completed from reference TRBV5-4 and TRBJ1-6, reads ETGVTQSPTHLIKTRGQQVTLRCSSQSGHNTVSWYQQALGQGPQFIFQYYREEENGRGNFPPRFSGLQFPNYSSELNVNALELDDSALYLCASSADRNSYNSPLHFGNGTRLTVT.

V and J are TRBV18 and TRBJ2-5; D might be TRBD1 (6 bases). The V gene's germline CDR1 is KGHSH and CDR2 LQKENI. Trimming took 3 bases from V and 5 from J, leaving 16 bases between them. The CDR3 contains 15 residues. The CDR3 loop is CASSPENQGWETQYF. CDR3 nucleotides: TGTGCCAGCTCACCGGAAAATCAGGGGTGGGAGACCCAGTACTTC.

The chain couples TRBV18 to TRBJ2-7; 9 positions match TRBD1. Germline V lookup: CDR1 KGHSH, CDR2 LQKENI. The CDR3 has 14 residues. The V segment lost 3 bases and the J segment 3 bases; nucleotides outside the gene matches: 3. This CDR3 is CASSPGTGFYEQYF. CDR3 DNA sequence: TGTGCCAGCTCACCCGGGACAGGGTTCTACGAGCAGTACTTC.

This rearrangement joins TRBV10-3 to TRBJ1-1; D is unresolved. Germline CDR1 ENHRY, CDR2 SYGVKD. This CDR3 contains 11 residues. Trimming left V 4 bases short and J 3 bases short, with 3 bases between. The CDR3 nucleotides read TGTGCCATCAGTGCGGACACTGAAGCTTTCTTT. Encoded protein: CAISADTEAFF.

The chain has TRBV25-1 and TRBJ1-1, with D possibly matching TRBD1 (5 bases). The CDR3 covers 15 residues. The V gene's germline CDR1 is MGHDK and CDR2 SYGVNS. Trimming took 1 base from V and 2 from J, leaving 11 bases between them. The CDR3 here is CASSEWTSPNTEAFF. Here the CDR3 DNA reads TGTGCCAGCAGTGAATGGACATCGCCCAACACTGAAGCTTTCTTT.

V is TRBV6-6 and J is TRBJ1-1; the D is unclear. V dropped 8 bases and J dropped 7 bases, with 20 bases sitting between them. CDR3 length: 14 residues. Looked up from germline, CDR1 is MNHNY and CDR2 is SVGAGI (reference sequence). The CDR3 region has the DNA TGTGCCAGCTACGGGCCGAGTCGGGAGAGTGAAGCTTTCTTT. It codes for CASYGPSRESEAFF.

The genes are TRBV5-8 and TRBJ2-7; the D gene is possibly TRBD2 (5 bases). This CDR3 contains 14 residues. CDR1 and CDR2 (germline): SGHTS, YDEGEE. The V end lost 3 bases, the J end lost 2 bases, and 12 bases lay between the germline ends. CDR3 sequence reads: CASSWRSATYEQYF. CDR3 nucleotides: TGTGCCAGCAGCTGGAGGAGCGCGACCTACGAGCAGTACTTC.

The rearrangement joins TRBV5-1 to TRBJ1-1, with unresolved D. V shed 1 base and J shed 8 bases, with 9 bases lying between them. Germline V CDR1 and CDR2: SGHRS, YFSETQ. There are 12 residues in the CDR3. The CDR3, as DNA: TGCGCCAGCAGCTTGTTTGAGGAAGAAGCTTTCTTT. The encoded protein is CASSLFEEEAFF.

The chain is built from TRBV6-4 and TRBJ2-5; 7 nucleotides agree with TRBD1. The CDR3 is made up of 11 amino acids. Germline CDR1 is MRHNA and CDR2 is SNTAGT. V was pared by 9 bases and J by 3 bases, with 1 base of the junction left unmatched. Written as DNA, the CDR3 is TGTGCCAGAGGACAGGAAGAGACCCAGTACTTC. Its translation is CARGQEETQYF.

The rearrangement joins TRBV18 to TRBJ2-3; 8 positions agree with TRBD2. Trimming removed 2 bases from V and 2 bases from J; junction bases left unmatched: 6. Germline loops: CDR1 KGHSH, CDR2 LQKENI. The CDR3 runs to 16 residues. The chain's CDR3 is CASSPWTGGNTDTQYF. In DNA, the CDR3 is TGTGCCAGCTCACCATGGACGGGGGGGAACACAGATACGCAGTATTTT.

The J gene is TRBJ1-4, the V gene TRBV6-1, with D tentatively TRBD1 (5 bases). Per germline, CDR1 MNHNS and CDR2 SASEGT. V gave up 4 bases and J gave up 8 bases, with 17 bases separating them. CDR3 length: 15 residues. CDR3 nucleotides: TGTGCCAGCAGTGCGCTTCGGGGGGAAGGGGAAAAACTGTTTTTT. The encoded protein is CASSALRGEGEKLFF.

This sequence joins TRBV4-1 and TRBJ2-2, with 7 bases fitting TRBD1. Germline V CDR1 and CDR2: MGHRA, YSYEKL. This CDR3 is built from 15 residues. Trimming removed 4 bases from V and 6 bases from J; junction bases left unmatched: 8. The CDR3 is CASSLRDSSAGELFF. The CDR3 nucleotides read TGCGCCAGCAGCCTACGGGACAGCTCCGCCGGGGAGCTGTTTTTT.

The chain carries TRBV4-1 and TRBJ1-3, with TRBD1 matching 8 bases. Germline lookup yields CDR1 MGHRA and CDR2 YSYEKL. The CDR3 contains 21 residues. Losses at the gene ends were 0 bases for V and 2 bases for J; bases not matched to a gene: 18. The DNA of the CDR3 is TGCGCCAGCAGCCAAGATCGAAGTTTTGGGAGGACAGGGTTCGCTGGAAACACCATATATTTT. It codes for CASSQDRSFGRTGFAGNTIYF.

The rearrangement links TRBV7-2 to TRBJ2-1, with TRBD1 identical over 8 bases. Unmatched junction bases numbered 6, after V lost 2 bases and J lost 6 bases. In germline, CDR1 is SGHTA, CDR2 FQGNSA. CDR3 length: 15 residues. The DNA of the CDR3 is TGTGCCAGCAGCTTATCGACAGGGGACGGCAATGAGCAGTTCTTC. Encoded protein: CASSLSTGDGNEQFF.